The 24 T cell receptor beta chains below all came from one sample that was sequenced in a study of blood T cell repertoires in COVID-19. Sequencing used immunoSEQ multiplex PCR; TCRdb keeps in-frame clones, though not all of them. The sample carries about 68,000 clones, approximately 90% recorded once. The sequenced sample was peripheral blood. Source of these receptors: a woman in her sixties with active COVID-19.

The rearrangement uses TRBV6-1 and TRBJ2-7; 9 nucleotides agree with TRBD1. Germline loops: CDR1 MNHNS, CDR2 SASEGT. The CDR3 runs 19 residues. With 2 bases clipped from V and 2 bases from J, the junction kept 16 bases outside the gene matches. CDR3 sequence: CASSERVGQGGIPTYEQYF. For the CDR3, the DNA is TGTGCCAGCAGTGAAAGGGTGGGACAGGGAGGCATTCCGACCTACGAGCAGTACTTC.

The CDR3 coding sequence is TGCGCCAGCAGCCAGCAGGGGGTAGGACCCCAGCATTTT. Protein product: CASSQQGVGPQHF. This chain links TRBV4-1 with TRBJ1-5, with 7 nucleotides matching TRBD1. The CDR3 is 13 residues long. In germline, CDR1 is MGHRA, CDR2 YSYEKL. V trimming: 3 bases; J trimming: 10 bases; junction bases outside the gene matches: 6.

This clone was observed a few times. The V call is TRBV30, the J call TRBJ1-4; tentatively, D is TRBD1 (6 bases). Trimming took 7 bases from V and 8 from J, leaving 11 bases between them. Germline V gene lookup returns CDR1 GTSNPN and CDR2 SVGIG (reference sequence). This CDR3 has 11 residues. The CDR3 region is CASARGEKLFF. CDR3 nucleotides: TGTGCCTCCGCAAGGGGGGAAAAACTGTTTTTT.

The rearrangement joins TRBV7-5 to TRBJ2-2; whether TRBD2, the table's D call, matches the DNA was not checked. TRBV7-5 is tagged as a pseudogene. This CDR3 contains 17 residues. The CDR3 coding sequence is TGTGCCAGAAGCTCAGCCCCTAGCGGGCCGAACACCGGGGAGCTGTTTTTT. This codes for CARSSAPSGPNTGELFF.

V usage is TRBV18 and J usage is TRBJ2-7, with D possibly being TRBD2 (5 bases). V was trimmed by 4 bases and J by 5 bases, leaving 15 bases between them. CDR3 length: 14 residues. Germline lookup yields CDR1 KGHSH and CDR2 LQKENI. For the CDR3, the DNA is TGTGCCAGCTCACTCGCGGGCCGCGGGCACGAGCAGTACTTC. Its protein is CASSLAGRGHEQYF. Supplemented by reference TRBV18 and TRBJ2-7, the full variable domain reads NAGVMQNPRHLVRRRGQEARLRCSPMKGHSHVYWYRQLPEEGLKFMVYLQKENIIDESGMPKERFSAEFPKEGPSILRIQQVVRGDSAAYFCASSLAGRGHEQYFGPGTRLTVT.

The chain is built from TRBV2 and TRBJ1-1, with a tentative D call TRBD1 (6 bases). Germline assignment: CDR1 SNHLY and CDR2 FYNNEI. V lost 1 base and J 0 bases, leaving 9 bases between the germline ends. The CDR3 covers 15 residues. As DNA, the CDR3 is TGTGCCAGCAGTGAAGGATGGGGGCTGAACACTGAAGCTTTCTTT. The encoded protein is CASSEGWGLNTEAFF.

The chain links TRBV2 to TRBJ1-2; D is possibly TRBD1 (6 bases). The CDR3 has 16 residues. The V gene's germline CDR1 is SNHLY and CDR2 FYNNEI. V dropped 1 base and J dropped 4 bases, with 16 bases sitting between them. The chain's CDR3 is CASSEERGGPVYGYTF. The CDR3 coding sequence is TGTGCCAGCAGTGAAGAACGCGGGGGCCCGGTCTATGGCTACACCTTC. Variable domain in full (rest from reference TRBV2 and TRBJ1-2): EPEVTQTPSHQVTQMGQEVILRCVPISNHLYFYWYRQILGQKVEFLVSFYNNEISEKSEIFDDQFSVERPDGSNFTLKIRSTKLEDSAMYFCASSEERGGPVYGYTFGSGTRLTVV.

In this sample, this clone turned up a few times. Other DNA sequences from this sample encode an identical CDR3 as well. The rearrangement joins TRBV6-5 to TRBJ2-5; D possibly corresponds to TRBD2 (6 bases). CDR3 size: 12 residues. The germline gives CDR1 MNHEY, CDR2 SVGAGI. V lost 6 bases and J 5 bases, leaving 10 bases between the germline ends. The CDR3 reads CASRGGRETQYF. DNA for the CDR3: TGTGCCAGCAGGGGAGGACGGGAGACCCAGTACTTC.

This chain joins TRBV7-9 and TRBJ1-2, with D possibly TRBD1 on 6 matching bases. The CDR3 has 14 residues. The V end was cut by 6 bases, the J end by 4 bases, with 15 bases between. The germline CDR1 and CDR2 sequences are SEHNR and FQNEAQ (reference sequence). CDR3 in amino acids: CASRSRQDIYGYTF. The CDR3 DNA follows: TGTGCCAGCAGGTCACGACAGGATATCTATGGCTACACCTTC.

The table lists this clone with a few counts. The V gene is TRBV28, the J gene TRBJ2-1; TRBD2 matches 8 bases. Germline-derived CDR1 and CDR2 are MDHEN and SYDVKM. Trimming removed 8 bases from V and 0 bases from J; junction bases left unmatched: 6. This CDR3 comprises 15 residues. In DNA form, the CDR3 reads TGTGCCAGCCGGGAGGGCCTGAGCTCCTACAATGAGCAGTTCTTC. Encoded protein: CASREGLSSYNEQFF.

Only one count was recorded for this clone. This chain links TRBV13 with TRBJ2-7, with 7 positions matching TRBD2. CDR1 PRHDT and CDR2 FYEKMQ come from the germline V gene (reference sequence). V trimming: 3 bases; J trimming: 7 bases; junction bases outside the gene matches: 12. This CDR3 spans 15 amino acids. The CDR3 protein is CASSFRLAQEGEQYF. Written as DNA, the CDR3 is TGTGCCAGCAGCTTCAGACTAGCACAAGAGGGGGAGCAGTACTTC. Complete variable domain (other parts from reference TRBV13 and TRBJ2-7): AAGVIQSPRHLIKEKRETATLKCYPIPRHDTVYWYQQGPGQDPQFLISFYEKMQSDKGSIPDRFSAQQFSDYHSELNMSSLELGDSALYFCASSFRLAQEGEQYFGPGTRLTVT.

The chain is built from TRBV28 and TRBJ2-7; D unresolved. The V gene's germline CDR1 is MDHEN and CDR2 SYDVKM. V was clipped by 5 bases and J by 5 bases, with 10 bases between them. The CDR3 is 12 amino acids. Written as DNA, the CDR3 is TGTGCCAGCAGTGTCACCTACCACGAGCAGTACTTC. It is translated as CASSVTYHEQYF.

The chain has TRBV28 and TRBJ1-1; 7 nucleotides line up with TRBD1. CDR1 is MDHEN, CDR2 SYDVKM, per germline. The CDR3 totals 16 residues. The J segment lost 2 bases and the V segment lost 7 bases, leaving 13 bases of the junction unmatched. CDR3 DNA: TGTGCCAGCATTCTCAGTTCCGGGACAGCAAACACTGAAGCTTTCTTT. Its protein product is CASILSSGTANTEAFF.

This chain uses TRBV6-5 with TRBJ1-4, with TRBD1 as a possible D gene (6 bases). The length of the CDR3 is 15 residues. CDR1 and CDR2 (germline): MNHEY, SVGAGI. The V end was cut by 10 bases, the J end by 0 bases, with 15 bases between. The CDR3 nucleotides are TGTGCCACGCAGCGGGGGCCCTCAACTAATGAAAAACTGTTTTTT. It encodes CATQRGPSTNEKLFF.

The V call is TRBV28, the J call TRBJ2-7, with 7 bases that match TRBD2. Germline assignment: CDR1 MDHEN and CDR2 SYDVKM. Trimming removed 3 bases from V and 7 bases from J; junction bases left unmatched: 15. The CDR3 has 16 amino acids. The CDR3 bases are TGTGCCAGCAGTTTTTCCGGGACTACCAACCTGGTTGAGCAGTACTTC. Its translation: CASSFSGTTNLVEQYF.

This clone was seen just once. The rearrangement links TRBV19 to TRBJ1-5; D remains unclear. In germline, CDR1 is LNHDA, CDR2 SQIVND (reference sequence). There are 13 residues in the CDR3. The V and J ends lost 4 bases and 5 bases respectively, with 9 bases between them. As DNA, the CDR3 is TGTGCCAGTAGTAGATTCGGAGATCAGCCCCAGCATTTT. It is translated as CASSRFGDQPQHF.

V is TRBV5-1 and J is TRBJ1-1; D possibly corresponds to TRBD1 (5 bases). The V end lost 0 bases, the J end lost 1 base, and 10 bases lay between the germline ends. There are 15 residues in the CDR3. Looked up from germline, CDR1 is SGHRS and CDR2 is YFSETQ. CDR3 sequence reads: CASSLVVGGNTEAFF. The CDR3 nucleotides are TGCGCCAGCAGCTTGGTTGTGGGGGGGAACACTGAAGCTTTCTTT.

This sequence joins TRBV7-9 and TRBJ2-7, with TRBD1 matching over 7 bases. CDR1 and CDR2 (germline): SEHNR, FQNEAQ (reference sequence). With V trimmed by 4 bases and J by 2 bases, 5 bases remained unmatched. The CDR3 runs 14 residues. DNA of the CDR3: TGTGCCAGCAGCTCCCTGGACAGGCCCTACGAGCAGTACTTC. Translating gives CASSSLDRPYEQYF. The complete variable domain, with remaining parts taken from reference TRBV7-9 and TRBJ2-7, reads DTGVSQNPRHKITKRGQNVTFRCDPISEHNRLYWYRQTLGQGPEFLTYFQNEAQLEKSRLLSDRFSAERPKGSFSTLEIQRTEQGDSAMYLCASSSLDRPYEQYFGPGTRLTVT.

The gene calls are TRBV27 and TRBJ1-5; 8 bases are a match to TRBD1. CDR3 length: 15 amino acids. Germline assignment: CDR1 MNHEY and CDR2 SMNVEV (reference sequence). Losses at the gene ends were 4 bases for V and 4 bases for J; bases not matched to a gene: 6. CDR3 sequence reads: CASSSDRGGNQPQHF. The CDR3 DNA reads as TGTGCCAGCAGTTCTGACAGGGGAGGGAATCAGCCCCAGCATTTT.

CDR3 in amino acids: CASSLPGGGPNTEAFF. CDR3 bases: TGTGCCAGCAGTTTGCCGGGAGGGGGCCCTAACACTGAAGCTTTCTTT. The chain combines TRBV28 with TRBJ1-1, with 7 bases that match TRBD1. The germline gives CDR1 MDHEN, CDR2 SYDVKM. The CDR3 spans 16 residues. V lost 3 bases to trimming and J lost 2 bases; unmatched junction nucleotides: 9.

This chain joins TRBV4-1 and TRBJ1-1, with D possibly matching TRBD1 (5 bases). CDR3 length: 17 residues. V was clipped by 0 bases and J by 0 bases, with 14 bases between them. Germline CDR1 MGHRA, CDR2 YSYEKL. This CDR3 reads CASSQDRGHRMNTEAFF. The DNA for the CDR3 is TGCGCCAGCAGCCAAGACCGTGGACACAGAATGAACACTGAAGCTTTCTTT.

This chain links TRBV7-9 with TRBJ2-5; 7 bases fit TRBD1. V shed 5 bases, J shed 3 bases, and the junction held 6 bases outside the gene matches. This CDR3 region has 14 residues. Looked up from germline, CDR1 is SEHNR and CDR2 is FQNEAQ (reference sequence). CDR3 protein: CASSISGTEETQYF. The CDR3 DNA reads as TGTGCCAGCAGCATTTCTGGGACAGAAGAGACCCAGTACTTC.

The V gene is TRBV5-6, the J gene TRBJ1-6, with TRBD1 matching over 9 bases. This CDR3 is 15 amino acids long. With 1 base clipped from V and 7 bases from J, the junction kept 3 bases outside the gene matches. Per the germline V gene, CDR1 is SGHDT and CDR2 is YYEEEE. CDR3 nucleotide sequence: TGTGCCAGCAGCTTGATCGGGACAGGGAATTCACCCCTCCACTTT. Amino acid sequence: CASSLIGTGNSPLHF.

V gene TRBV5-1 combines with J gene TRBJ1-6; possible D gene TRBD1, 5 bases. This CDR3 has 12 residues. Germline V gene sequence: CDR1 SGHRS, CDR2 YFSETQ. V lost 5 bases and J 7 bases, leaving 7 bases between the germline ends. The CDR3, as DNA: TGCGCCAGCAGGACAGTAAATTCACCCCTCCACTTT. Translated, it gives CASRTVNSPLHF.